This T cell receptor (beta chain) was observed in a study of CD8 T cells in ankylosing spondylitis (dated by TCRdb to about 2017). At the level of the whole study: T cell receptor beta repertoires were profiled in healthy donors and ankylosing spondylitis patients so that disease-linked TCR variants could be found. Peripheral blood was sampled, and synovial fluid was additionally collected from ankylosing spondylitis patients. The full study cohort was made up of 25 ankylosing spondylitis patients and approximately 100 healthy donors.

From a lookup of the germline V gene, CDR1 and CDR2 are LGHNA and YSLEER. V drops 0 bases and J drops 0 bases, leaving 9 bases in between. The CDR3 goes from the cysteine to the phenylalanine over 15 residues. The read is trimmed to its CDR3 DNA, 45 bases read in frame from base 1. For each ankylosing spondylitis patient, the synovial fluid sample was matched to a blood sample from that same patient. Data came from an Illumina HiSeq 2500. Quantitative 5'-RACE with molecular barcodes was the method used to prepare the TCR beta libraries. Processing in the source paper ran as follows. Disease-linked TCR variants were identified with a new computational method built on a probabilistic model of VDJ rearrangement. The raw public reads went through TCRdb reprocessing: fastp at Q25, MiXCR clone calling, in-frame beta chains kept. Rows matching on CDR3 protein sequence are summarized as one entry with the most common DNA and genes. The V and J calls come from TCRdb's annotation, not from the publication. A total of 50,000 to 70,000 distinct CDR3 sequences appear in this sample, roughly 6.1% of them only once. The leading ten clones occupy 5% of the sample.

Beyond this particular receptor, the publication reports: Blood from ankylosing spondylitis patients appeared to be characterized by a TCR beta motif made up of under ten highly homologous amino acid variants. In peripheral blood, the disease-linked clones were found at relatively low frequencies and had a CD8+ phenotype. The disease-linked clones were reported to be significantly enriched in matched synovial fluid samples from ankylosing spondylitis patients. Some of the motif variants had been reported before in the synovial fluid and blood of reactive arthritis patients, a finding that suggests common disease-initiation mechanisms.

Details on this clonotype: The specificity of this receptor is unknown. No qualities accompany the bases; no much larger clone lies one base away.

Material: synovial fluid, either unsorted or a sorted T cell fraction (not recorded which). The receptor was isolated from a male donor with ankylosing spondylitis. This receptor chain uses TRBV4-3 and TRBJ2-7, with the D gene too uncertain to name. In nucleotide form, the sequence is TGCGCCAGCAGCCAAGATGCGAGGAACTCCTACGAGCAGTACTTC. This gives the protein CASSQDARNSYEQYF.